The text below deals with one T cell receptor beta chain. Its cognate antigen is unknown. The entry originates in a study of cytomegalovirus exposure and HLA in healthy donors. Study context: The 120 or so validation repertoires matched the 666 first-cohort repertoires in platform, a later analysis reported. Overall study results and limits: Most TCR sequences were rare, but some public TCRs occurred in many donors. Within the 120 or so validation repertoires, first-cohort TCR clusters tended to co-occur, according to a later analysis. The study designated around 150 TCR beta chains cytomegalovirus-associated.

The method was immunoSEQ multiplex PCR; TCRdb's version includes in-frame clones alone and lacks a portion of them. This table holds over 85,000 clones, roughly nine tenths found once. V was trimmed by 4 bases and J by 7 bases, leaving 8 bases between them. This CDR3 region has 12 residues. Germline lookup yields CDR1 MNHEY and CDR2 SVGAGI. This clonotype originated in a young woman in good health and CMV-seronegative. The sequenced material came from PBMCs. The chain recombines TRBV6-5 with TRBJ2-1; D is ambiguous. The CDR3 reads CASSSGSNEQFF. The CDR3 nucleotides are TGTGCCAGCAGTTCCGGTTCGAATGAGCAGTTCTTC.